This note documents a single T cell receptor beta chain sequence. The PCR had 60 Vbeta and 13 Jbeta primers. The method was immunoSEQ multiplex PCR; TCRdb's version includes in-frame clones alone and lacks a portion of them. This listing includes 90,000 to 130,000 clones. The data belong to a study of cytomegalovirus exposure and HLA in healthy donors. The sequence was obtained from a man in his thirties or forties in good health and CMV-seronegative. What was sequenced was PBMCs.

CDR3 amino acids: CASSLRGRGNSPLHF. CDR3 DNA sequence: TGTGCCAGCAGCTTAAGGGGGAGAGGTAATTCACCCCTCCACTTT. This chain links TRBV11-2 with TRBJ1-6, with D possibly being TRBD1 (6 bases). Trimming took off 2 bases at V and 6 bases at J, with 11 bases between the two ends. The CDR3 has 15 amino acids. Germline values: CDR1 SGHAT, CDR2 FQNNGV.